Presented here are 19 T cell receptor beta chains from one specimen sequenced in a study of patients with pleural tuberculosis. TCRdb re-analysed the reads in MiXCR, keeping a single row per CDR3 protein. There are around 49,000 distinct CDR3 sequences in the sample; about 6.8% occur only once, and about a sixth lies in the top ten. Receptors originate from a human donor with pleural tuberculosis.

To note about this clonotype: The germline gene is not matched at one end of the junction; a read error may be the cause. This chain's CDR3 is CSARRVGSELF. Here the CDR3 DNA reads TGCAGTGCTAGACGCGTGGGATCCGAGCTCTTT. This chain links TRBV20-1 with TRBJ2-1, with D hard to call. Germline lookup yields CDR1 DFQATT and CDR2 SNEGSKA (reference sequence). CDR3 length: 11 residues.

The sample holds many counts of this clonotype. This chain links TRBV28 with TRBJ2-7, with D hard to call. This CDR3 contains 12 residues. Looked up from germline, CDR1 is MDHEN and CDR2 is SYDVKM. The ends were cut back, 6 bases at V and 3 bases at J, with 9 bases in the middle. In DNA form, the CDR3 reads TGTGCCAGCAGCCGGCCTGGCTACGAGCAGTACTTC. Protein sequence: CASSRPGYEQYF.

This clonotype was picked up many times. The chain links TRBV6-2 or TRBV6-3 to TRBJ2-1; weak D call: TRBD1 (6 bases). The CDR3 consists of 11 residues. Looked up from germline, CDR1 is MNHEY and CDR2 is SVGEGT. The V end lost 5 bases, the J end lost 7 bases, and 6 bases lay between the germline ends. CDR3 protein: CASSQGNEQFF. CDR3 sequence (DNA): TGTGCCAGCAGTCAGGGGAATGAGCAGTTCTTC.

The chain couples TRBV29-1 to TRBJ1-2, with no clear D. The V gene's germline CDR1 is SQVTM and CDR2 ANQGSEA. The CDR3 runs 8 residues. Trimming shortened V by 7 bases and J by 8 bases, and 5 bases separated the two germline ends. The CDR3 spells CSAGGYTF. The CDR3 region has the DNA TGCAGCGCCGGAGGCTACACCTTC.

There are many counts of this clonotype. V and J are TRBV15 and TRBJ2-3, with D possibly being TRBD2 (5 bases). The CDR3 length is 12 residues. V gave up 4 bases and J gave up 11 bases, with 13 bases separating them. CDR1 and CDR2 from the germline V gene are LNHNV and YYDKDF (reference sequence). The CDR3 protein is CATSTRETRQYF. The CDR3 nucleotides are TGTGCCACCAGCACCCGGGAAACCCGGCAGTATTTT.

The rearrangement uses TRBV3-1 and TRBJ1-2; no firm D call. Trimming stripped 1 base from V and 8 bases from J, with 5 bases between. The CDR3 extends over 11 amino acids. Germline lookup yields CDR1 LGHDT and CDR2 YNNKEL (reference sequence). CDR3 loop: CASSQGQGYTF. The CDR3 nucleotides are TGTGCCAGCAGCCAAGGGCAAGGCTACACCTTC.

Comments on this clonotype: A much more abundant neighbour one base away suggests this may be a read error. The chain carries TRBV12-3 or TRBV12-4 and TRBJ1-2; D may be TRBD1 (5 bases). This CDR3 has 13 amino acids. The CDR3 here is CAGSSNRLYGYTF. The CDR3 nucleotides are TGTGCCGGCAGTTCGAACAGGTTGTATGGCTACACCTTC.

This clonotype was recorded many times. The CDR3 sequence: CASSQPRNQPQHF. CDR3 coding DNA: TGCGCCAGCAGCCAACCCCGGAATCAGCCCCAGCATTTT. This chain uses TRBV4-1 with TRBJ1-5, with D unresolved. Trimming shortened V by 2 bases and J by 4 bases, and 6 bases separated the two germline ends. This CDR3 has 13 amino acids. The germline gives CDR1 MGHRA, CDR2 YSYEKL.

V gene TRBV19 combines with J gene TRBJ2-1; D call uncertain. Germline CDR1 is LNHDA and CDR2 is SQIVND (reference sequence). The CDR3 has 15 residues. Trimming left V 1 base short and J 2 bases short, with 9 bases between. In DNA form, the CDR3 reads TGTGCCAGTAGTATAGGGGCGGTAACCTACAATGAGCAGTTCTTC. As protein: CASSIGAVTYNEQFF.

This clonotype is categorized as medium-sized. The chain joins TRBV4-1 to TRBJ2-5, with TRBD2 as a possible D gene (6 bases). CDR3 size: 15 residues. The V and J ends lost 1 base and 0 bases respectively, with 9 bases between them. In germline, CDR1 is MGHRA, CDR2 YSYEKL. This chain's CDR3 is CASSQGRADQETQYF. In DNA, the CDR3 is TGCGCCAGCAGCCAAGGGAGGGCGGACCAAGAGACCCAGTACTTC.

This clonotype was detected many times. The chain employs TRBV5-1 and TRBJ1-1; D is unclear. The CDR3 sequence is 14 residues long. Germline loops: CDR1 SGHRS, CDR2 YFSETQ. With 0 bases removed from V and 0 bases from J, the gap between germline ends came to 6 bases. CDR3 in DNA: TGCGCCAGCAGCTTGGACGGAATGAACACTGAAGCTTTCTTT. It encodes CASSLDGMNTEAFF.

This clonotype was detected ten times or more. The chain links TRBV7-6 to TRBJ1-1, with a possible D match to TRBD1 (6 bases). The germline V gene has CDR1 SGHVS and CDR2 FNYEAQ. CDR3 length: 14 residues. Trimming removed 2 bases from V and 4 bases from J, with 11 bases in between. The CDR3 reads CASSLQDRATEAFF. The CDR3, as DNA: TGTGCCAGCAGCTTACAGGACAGAGCCACTGAAGCTTTCTTT.

This clonotype was recorded at least ten times. The gene calls are TRBV4-2 and TRBJ2-5, with 7 bases fitting TRBD2. Germline CDR1 reads LGHNA; CDR2 reads YNFKEQ. This CDR3 contains 15 residues. The V gene end was trimmed by 0 bases and the J gene end by 5 bases; junction bases not matched to a gene: 6. DNA of the CDR3: TGTGCCAGCAGCCAAGATTTAGGCGGGAGTGAGACCCAGTACTTC. It encodes CASSQDLGGSETQYF.

This clonotype was counted ten times or more. V is TRBV12-3 or TRBV12-4 and J is TRBJ1-4; a possible D gene is TRBD1 (6 bases). V was clipped by 4 bases and J by 5 bases, with 14 bases between them. The CDR3 contains 15 residues. CDR3 sequence: CASSSQTGQNEKLFF. CDR3 nucleotides: TGTGCCAGCAGTTCGCAGACAGGCCAAAATGAAAAACTGTTTTTT.

This clonotype was counted ten times or more. The chain has TRBV6-1 and TRBJ1-6; 7 nucleotides match TRBD1. J lost 8 bases, V lost 6 bases, and 7 bases had no gene match. CDR1 is MNHNS and CDR2 is SASEGT in the germline V gene. CDR3 length: 14 residues. The CDR3 sequence: CASSRGQDHSPLHF. As DNA, the CDR3 is TGTGCCAGCAGCCGCGGACAGGACCATTCACCCCTCCACTTT.

This clonotype has at least ten counts. The chain links TRBV7-2 to TRBJ1-3; D unresolved. V lost 0 bases to trimming and J lost 4 bases, with 7 bases between them. The length of the CDR3 is 14 residues. Germline lookup yields CDR1 SGHTA and CDR2 FQGNSA. This CDR3 reads CASSLAQAGNTIYF. The DNA of the CDR3 is TGTGCCAGCAGCTTAGCCCAGGCAGGAAACACCATATATTTT.

This clonotype was counted many times. This chain's CDR3 is CASSLPYGEQYF. The DNA for the CDR3 is TGTGCCAGCAGTTTACCCTACGGCGAGCAGTACTTC. The chain recombines TRBV27 with TRBJ2-7; no definite D call. The germline V gene has CDR1 MNHEY and CDR2 SMNVEV (reference sequence). V was clipped by 2 bases and J by 6 bases, with 8 bases between them. The CDR3 contains 12 residues.

This clonotype was counted at least ten times. The chain couples TRBV28 to TRBJ2-5, with unresolved D. Germline V gives CDR1 MDHEN, CDR2 SYDVKM. V was cut by 5 bases and J by 0 bases, with 13 bases left in between. This CDR3 region has 15 residues. The chain's CDR3 is CASSPWNRDQETQYF. CDR3 DNA sequence: TGTGCCAGCAGTCCCTGGAATCGGGACCAAGAGACCCAGTACTTC.

This clonotype was detected many times. The chain carries TRBV28 and TRBJ2-4; 7 bases line up with TRBD1. Trimming at V came to 3 bases and at J to 6 bases, leaving 5 bases not matched to a gene. The CDR3 consists of 14 residues. Germline V lookup: CDR1 MDHEN, CDR2 SYDVKM. CDR3 in amino acids: CASSLNRGRNIQYF. CDR3 bases: TGTGCCAGCAGTTTGAACAGGGGACGAAACATTCAGTACTTC.